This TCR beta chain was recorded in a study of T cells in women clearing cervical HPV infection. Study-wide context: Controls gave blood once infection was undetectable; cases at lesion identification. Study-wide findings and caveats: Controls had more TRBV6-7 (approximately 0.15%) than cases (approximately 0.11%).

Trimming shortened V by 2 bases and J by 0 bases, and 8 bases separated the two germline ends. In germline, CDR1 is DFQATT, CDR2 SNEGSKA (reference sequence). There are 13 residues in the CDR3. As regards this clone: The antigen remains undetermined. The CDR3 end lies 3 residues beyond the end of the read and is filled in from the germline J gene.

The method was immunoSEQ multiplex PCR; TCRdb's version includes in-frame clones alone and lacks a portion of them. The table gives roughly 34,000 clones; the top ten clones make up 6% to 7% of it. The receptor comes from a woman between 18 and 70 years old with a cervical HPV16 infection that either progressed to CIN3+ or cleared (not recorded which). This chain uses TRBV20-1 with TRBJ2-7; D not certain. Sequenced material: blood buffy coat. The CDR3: CSARSQSSYEQYF. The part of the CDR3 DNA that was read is TGCAGTGCTAGAAGTCAGAGCTCCTACGAG.